This entry concerns a single TCR beta chain. Its antigen is undetermined. This may arise from a read error, as a much more abundant clone is one base away. The data were obtained in a study of blood T cells in healthy people across ages. Study-wide points: Donor CMV status was unknown, possibly confounding expanded clonotype changes. In older individuals, TCR beta diversity per million T cells was lower, falling roughly linearly with age.

The CDR3 covers 16 residues. Germline CDR1 MNHEY, CDR2 SVGEGT. A second roughly 6 to 12 cycle PCR used barcoded and J-beta primers. Every single cDNA molecule received a tag from a template-switch adaptor with 12 random nucleotides. MiXCR, applied by TCRdb to the 5' RACE reads, yields one record per CDR3 protein. The sample carries some 640,000 distinct CDR3 sequences, roughly 31% recorded once. This TCR was recovered from a woman of 80 years or more in good health. Sequences were obtained from blood. V and J are TRBV6-2 or TRBV6-3 and TRBJ1-1; D perhaps matches TRBD1 (5 bases). CDR3 loop: CACRDGAGSRDTEAFF. As DNA, the CDR3 is TGTGCCTGCAGGGATGGGGCAGGGAGCCGGGACACTGAAGCTTTCTTT.